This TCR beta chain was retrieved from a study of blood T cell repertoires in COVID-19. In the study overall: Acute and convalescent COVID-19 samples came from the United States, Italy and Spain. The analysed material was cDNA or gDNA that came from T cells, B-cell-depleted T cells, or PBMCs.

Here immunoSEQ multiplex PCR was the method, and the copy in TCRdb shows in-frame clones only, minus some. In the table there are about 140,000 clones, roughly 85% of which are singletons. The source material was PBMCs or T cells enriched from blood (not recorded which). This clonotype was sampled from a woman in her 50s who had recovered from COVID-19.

The CDR3 region is CASSSGTGSYNEQFF. In DNA form, the CDR3 reads TGCGCCAGCAGTTCCGGGACAGGCTCCTACAATGAGCAGTTCTTC. The chain has TRBV5-1 and TRBJ2-1; TRBD1 agrees at 8 bases. Germline-derived CDR1 and CDR2 are SGHRS and YFSETQ. The CDR3 has 15 residues. V lost 5 bases, J lost 0 bases, and 4 bases stayed unmatched.